This is a list of T cell receptor beta chains from one sample in a study of Graves' ophthalmopathy and Graves' hyperthyroidism. TCRdb processed the multiplex PCR reads anew with MiXCR; each CDR3 protein has one entry. The table includes around 1,000,000 distinct CDR3 sequences, about two fifths detected once. The sample consisted of peripheral blood or thyroid tissue (not recorded which). The receptors stem from an adult man with Graves' hyperthyroidism. The CDR3 runs from the conserved cysteine through the conserved F or W. D genes are given only for firm matches. Rows may omit the clone size; those that give it use once, few, many or a size class.

j_gene: TRBJ2-7; v_gene: TRBV5-1; d_gene: -; abundance: many; CDR3aa: CASSLSSSSGEQYF; CDR3nt: TGCGCCAGCAGCTTGTCGAGTAGTTCGGGCGAGCAGTACTTC
j_gene: TRBJ1-2; v_gene: TRBV19; d_gene: -; abundance: -; CDR3aa: CASSINGPTYGYTF; CDR3nt: TGTGCCAGTAGTATCAACGGGCCTACCTATGGCTACACCTTC
j_gene: TRBJ1-1; v_gene: TRBV10-3; d_gene: -; abundance: -; CDR3aa: CATSDPPGQGTEAFF; CDR3nt: TGTGCCACCAGTGACCCCCCCGGGCAGGGCACTGAAGCTTTCTTT
j_gene: TRBJ1-6; v_gene: TRBV11-1; d_gene: TRBD1; abundance: -; CDR3aa: CASSLGQGYNSPLHF; CDR3nt: TGTGCCAGCAGCTTGGGACAGGGCTATAATTCACCCCTCCACTTT
j_gene: TRBJ1-5; v_gene: TRBV6-6; d_gene: TRBD1; abundance: -; CDR3aa: CASRRTRDRGYTNQPQHF; CDR3nt: TGTGCCAGCAGGCGGACTCGGGACAGGGGGTACACCAATCAGCCCCAGCATTTT
j_gene: TRBJ2-7; v_gene: TRBV10-3; d_gene: TRBD2; abundance: few; CDR3aa: CAVAPGSGTNEQYF; CDR3nt: TGTGCCGTTGCCCCGGGCTCGGGGACTAACGAGCAGTACTTC
j_gene: TRBJ2-5; v_gene: TRBV2; d_gene: -; abundance: -; CDR3aa: CASSLSLSTLKGETQYF; CDR3nt: TGCGCCAGCAGTCTTTCTTTATCTACTTTAAAGGGTGAGACCCAGTACTTC
j_gene: TRBJ1-6; v_gene: TRBV19; d_gene: TRBD1; abundance: few; CDR3aa: CASRTQTGGSSPLHF; CDR3nt: TGTGCCAGTAGGACGCAGACAGGGGGCAGCTCACCCCTCCACTTT
j_gene: TRBJ1-2; v_gene: TRBV7-9; d_gene: -; abundance: many; CDR3aa: CASSLDGDRYTF; CDR3nt: TGTGCCAGCAGCTTGGACGGCGATCGCTACACCTTC
j_gene: TRBJ2-5; v_gene: TRBV20-1; d_gene: TRBD2; abundance: -; CDR3aa: CSARVGAGGAPGTQYF; CDR3nt: TGCAGTGCTAGAGTAGGAGCGGGAGGGGCCCCGGGGACCCAGTACTTC
j_gene: TRBJ2-7; v_gene: TRBV29-1; d_gene: -; abundance: many; CDR3aa: CSVVGSLSVQYF; CDR3nt: TGCAGCGTTGTCGGCAGCCTGTCTGTGCAGTACTTC
j_gene: TRBJ2-5; v_gene: TRBV5-5; d_gene: -; abundance: -; CDR3aa: CAWSGEGGTQYF; CDR3nt: TGTGCCTGGAGTGGTGAAGGTGGGACCCAGTACTTC
j_gene: TRBJ1-2; v_gene: TRBV7-9; d_gene: -; abundance: -; CDR3aa: CASSSDNRDGYTF; CDR3nt: TGTGCCAGCAGCTCTGACAACCGCGATGGCTACACCTTC
j_gene: TRBJ2-5; v_gene: TRBV12-3/TRBV12-4; d_gene: TRBD2; abundance: many; CDR3aa: CASSRGLAGVGETQYF; CDR3nt: TGTGCCAGCAGCCGGGGACTAGCGGGAGTAGGAGAGACCCAGTACTTC
j_gene: TRBJ1-5; v_gene: TRBV7-3; d_gene: -; abundance: -; CDR3aa: CASSQGQGHGQPQHF; CDR3nt: TGTGCCAGCAGCCAAGGGCAGGGGCATGGTCAGCCCCAGCATTTT
j_gene: TRBJ2-3; v_gene: TRBV7-2; d_gene: -; abundance: few; CDR3aa: CASSLVLGTDTQYF; CDR3nt: TGTGCCAGCAGCTTAGTGTTAGGCACAGATACGCAGTATTTT
j_gene: TRBJ1-1; v_gene: TRBV19; d_gene: TRBD1; abundance: few; CDR3aa: CASSIPGTGGVSTEAFF; CDR3nt: TGTGCCAGTAGTATACCCGGGACAGGGGGAGTGAGCACTGAAGCTTTCTTT
j_gene: TRBJ1-5; v_gene: TRBV4-1; d_gene: -; abundance: -; CDR3aa: CASSHMGDQPQHF; CDR3nt: TGCGCCAGCAGCCATATGGGAGATCAGCCCCAGCATTTT
j_gene: TRBJ1-1; v_gene: TRBV9; d_gene: -; abundance: many; CDR3aa: CASSANRDENTEAFF; CDR3nt: TGTGCCAGCAGCGCCAACCGGGACGAAAACACTGAAGCTTTCTTT
j_gene: TRBJ2-5; v_gene: TRBV10-3; d_gene: TRBD1; abundance: few; CDR3aa: CAASRGETQYF; CDR3nt: TGTGCCGCCTCCAGGGGGGAGACCCAGTACTTC
j_gene: TRBJ1-5; v_gene: TRBV5-1; d_gene: -; abundance: many; CDR3aa: CASSATVRNQPQHF; CDR3nt: TGCGCCAGCAGCGCGACAGTTCGCAATCAGCCCCAGCATTTT
j_gene: TRBJ2-7; v_gene: TRBV19; d_gene: -; abundance: once; CDR3aa: CASQGKSYEQYF; CDR3nt: TGTGCCAGCCAGGGAAAATCCTACGAGCAGTACTTC
j_gene: TRBJ1-1; v_gene: TRBV7-9; d_gene: -; abundance: many; CDR3aa: CASSLGPGRDDEAFF; CDR3nt: TGTGCCAGCAGCTTAGGGCCGGGGAGGGACGATGAAGCTTTCTTT
j_gene: TRBJ1-2; v_gene: TRBV7-9; d_gene: TRBD1; abundance: -; CDR3aa: CAWGQNHGYTF; CDR3nt: TGTGCCTGGGGACAGAATCATGGCTACACCTTC
j_gene: TRBJ2-7; v_gene: TRBV28; d_gene: -; abundance: -; CDR3aa: CASSLTRVHEQYF; CDR3nt: TGTGCCAGCAGTTTAACTCGGGTCCACGAGCAGTACTTC
j_gene: TRBJ2-7; v_gene: TRBV10-3; d_gene: -; abundance: -; CDR3aa: CAISQDRKQTYEQYF; CDR3nt: TGTGCCATCAGCCAAGATAGGAAGCAAACCTACGAGCAGTACTTC
j_gene: TRBJ2-2; v_gene: TRBV29-1; d_gene: -; abundance: few; CDR3aa: CSVGSAPRTVNTGELFF; CDR3nt: TGCAGCGTTGGATCGGCCCCAAGGACAGTGAACACCGGGGAGCTGTTTTTT
j_gene: TRBJ1-5; v_gene: TRBV7-9; d_gene: -; abundance: few; CDR3aa: CASSDLGVGNQPQHF; CDR3nt: TGTGCCAGCAGTGATCTTGGGGTCGGCAATCAGCCCCAGCATTTT
j_gene: TRBJ2-7; v_gene: TRBV20-1; d_gene: TRBD2; abundance: -; CDR3aa: CSVSQREGPGEQYF; CDR3nt: TGCAGCGTAAGCCAGCGGGAGGGCCCCGGCGAGCAGTACTTC
j_gene: TRBJ2-7; v_gene: TRBV7-2; d_gene: TRBD1; abundance: many; CDR3aa: CASSTGVEQYF; CDR3nt: TGTGCCAGCAGCACAGGGGTCGAGCAGTACTTC
j_gene: TRBJ2-7; v_gene: TRBV12-3/TRBV12-4; d_gene: -; abundance: -; CDR3aa: CASRVGMFEQYF; CDR3nt: TGTGCCAGCAGAGTTGGCATGTTCGAGCAGTACTTC
j_gene: TRBJ2-5; v_gene: TRBV7-2; d_gene: -; abundance: -; CDR3aa: CASSLEEGSQQYF; CDR3nt: TGTGCCAGCAGCTTAGAGGAGGGAAGTCAGCAGTACTTC
j_gene: TRBJ2-5; v_gene: TRBV11-1; d_gene: TRBD1; abundance: -; CDR3aa: CASSVQGVEETQYF; CDR3nt: TGTGCCAGCAGCGTACAGGGGGTCGAAGAGACCCAGTACTTC
j_gene: TRBJ1-1; v_gene: TRBV29-1; d_gene: TRBD1; abundance: many; CDR3aa: CSVDLRQGMNTEAFF; CDR3nt: TGCAGCGTTGATTTGAGACAGGGGATGAACACTGAAGCTTTCTTT
j_gene: TRBJ1-1; v_gene: TRBV7-2; d_gene: TRBD1; abundance: -; CDR3aa: CAGSAGRQGSEAFF; CDR3nt: TGTGCCGGCAGCGCAGGGCGACAGGGTTCTGAAGCTTTCTTT
j_gene: TRBJ2-5; v_gene: TRBV10-3; d_gene: -; abundance: -; CDR3aa: CASRLEGNQETQYF; CDR3nt: TGTGCCAGCAGACTGGAGGGCAACCAAGAGACCCAGTACTTC
j_gene: TRBJ2-2; v_gene: TRBV7-3; d_gene: TRBD2; abundance: -; CDR3aa: CASSATSGRTGELFF; CDR3nt: TGTGCCAGCAGCGCCACTAGCGGGAGAACCGGGGAGCTGTTTTTT
j_gene: TRBJ2-2; v_gene: TRBV19; d_gene: TRBD1; abundance: -; CDR3aa: CASSRKDREQFF; CDR3nt: TGTGCCAGTAGTAGAAAGGACAGGGAGCAGTTTTTT
j_gene: TRBJ1-1; v_gene: TRBV2; d_gene: TRBD1; abundance: -; CDR3aa: CASRDRGSYTEAFF; CDR3nt: TGTGCCAGCAGGGACAGGGGTTCGTACACTGAAGCTTTCTTT
j_gene: TRBJ2-5; v_gene: TRBV3-1; d_gene: -; abundance: -; CDR3aa: CASSQDQGYQETQYF; CDR3nt: TGTGCCAGCAGCCAAGACCAGGGGTACCAAGAGACCCAGTACTTC
j_gene: TRBJ1-2; v_gene: TRBV10-3; d_gene: -; abundance: many; CDR3aa: CASSSGPIHYGYTF; CDR3nt: TGTGCCAGCAGTTCGGGACCAATACACTATGGCTACACCTTC
j_gene: TRBJ1-1; v_gene: TRBV7-9; d_gene: -; abundance: many; CDR3aa: CASSVSRGNTEAFF; CDR3nt: TGTGCCAGCAGCGTATCCAGGGGGAACACTGAAGCTTTCTTT
j_gene: TRBJ1-6; v_gene: TRBV20-1; d_gene: -; abundance: many; CDR3aa: CSASRGAVDSPLHF; CDR3nt: TGCAGTGCTAGTCGGGGCGCAGTAGATTCACCCCTCCACTTT
j_gene: TRBJ2-2; v_gene: TRBV7-2; d_gene: -; abundance: -; CDR3aa: CASGPGQGGTGELFF; CDR3nt: TGTGCCAGCGGCCCCGGGCAGGGGGGAACCGGGGAGCTGTTTTTT
j_gene: TRBJ1-1; v_gene: TRBV5-1; d_gene: -; abundance: many; CDR3aa: CASSLGRGVNTEAFF; CDR3nt: TGCGCCAGCAGCTTGGGCAGGGGCGTGAACACTGAAGCTTTCTTT
j_gene: TRBJ2-7; v_gene: TRBV10-3; d_gene: TRBD2; abundance: many; CDR3aa: CATGRGSSNEQYF; CDR3nt: TGTGCCACAGGGCGGGGGTCTTCCAACGAGCAGTACTTC
j_gene: TRBJ1-1; v_gene: TRBV9; d_gene: -; abundance: few; CDR3aa: CASSPPSGGTEAFF; CDR3nt: TGTGCCAGCTCACCACCGAGCGGGGGCACTGAAGCTTTCTTT
j_gene: TRBJ2-5; v_gene: TRBV2; d_gene: -; abundance: few; CDR3aa: CASSPTEEPGTQYF; CDR3nt: TGTGCCAGCTCACCAACGGAGGAGCCCGGGACCCAGTACTTC
j_gene: TRBJ2-2; v_gene: TRBV7-6; d_gene: -; abundance: -; CDR3aa: CASSRGVAGELFF; CDR3nt: TGTGCTAGCAGCAGGGGGGTAGCCGGGGAGCTGTTTTTT
j_gene: TRBJ1-3; v_gene: TRBV7-9; d_gene: -; abundance: -; CDR3aa: CASNRRSDVDTIYF; CDR3nt: TGTGCCAGCAACCGCCGAAGTGACGTAGACACCATATATTTT
j_gene: TRBJ1-2; v_gene: TRBV11-2; d_gene: -; abundance: many; CDR3aa: CASSLAPGLGYGYTF; CDR3nt: TGTGCCAGCAGCTTAGCTCCAGGGCTCGGCTATGGCTACACCTTC
j_gene: TRBJ2-7; v_gene: TRBV7-9; d_gene: -; abundance: -; CDR3aa: CASSPESTGILWSSYEQYF; CDR3nt: TGTGCCAGCAGCCCGGAATCCACAGGGATCCTATGGAGCTCCTACGAGCAGTACTTC
j_gene: TRBJ1-4; v_gene: TRBV12-3/TRBV12-4; d_gene: -; abundance: many; CDR3aa: CASSFFVGGEKLFF; CDR3nt: TGTGCCAGCAGTTTTTTTGTGGGAGGCGAAAAACTGTTTTTT
j_gene: TRBJ1-5; v_gene: TRBV2; d_gene: -; abundance: few; CDR3aa: CASSLTPGASNQPQHF; CDR3nt: TGTGCCAGCAGTTTAACTCCAGGGGCTTCCAATCAGCCCCAGCATTTT